The 22 T cell receptor beta chains reported below all come from one sample, sequenced in a study of blood T cells in healthy people across ages. Primed by a sample-barcoded 5' primer and a J-beta primer mix, a second PCR proceeded for about 7 to 12 cycles. TCRdb re-called the 5' RACE reads with MiXCR, one entry per CDR3 protein. The data show about 640,000 distinct CDR3 sequences, 58% seen once. The sample comprised blood. The origin of the receptors is a man between 60 and 75 years old in good health.

The genes are TRBV5-1 and TRBJ1-6; 7 positions match TRBD1. CDR3 size: 15 residues. V dropped 4 bases and J dropped 6; count of bases not matched to a gene: 7. The germline gives CDR1 SGHRS, CDR2 YFSETQ. The CDR3 DNA reads as TGCGCCAGCAGCCGGGGGACAGAGACTAATTCACCCCTCCACTTT. Translating gives CASSRGTETNSPLHF.

V and J are TRBV10-3 and TRBJ2-3, with TRBD1 as a possible D gene (7 bases). Trimming took 11 bases from V and 6 from J, leaving 15 bases between them. The CDR3 sequence is 12 residues long. Looked up from germline, CDR1 is ENHRY and CDR2 is SYGVKD. Written as DNA, the CDR3 is TGTGCCCACTCAGGGGGGATGGATACGCAGTATTTT. Residues: CAHSGGMDTQYF.

This clonotype turned up a few times. This chain uses TRBV7-9 with TRBJ2-5, with a weak D call TRBD2 (5 bases). Trimming shortened V by 5 bases and J by 0 bases, and 13 bases separated the two germline ends. The CDR3 runs 15 residues. The germline gives CDR1 SEHNR, CDR2 FQNEAQ (reference sequence). The CDR3 DNA is TGTGCCAGCAGCCCCCAAGCTAGCTACCAAGAGACCCAGTACTTC. Its translation is CASSPQASYQETQYF.

This chain links TRBV4-1 with TRBJ2-1; D perhaps matches TRBD2 (6 bases). The CDR3 totals 12 residues. Germline CDR1 is MGHRA and CDR2 is YSYEKL. Trimming removed 2 bases at V and 8 bases at J, with 7 bases between. Here the CDR3 reads CASSQPGDEQFF. In DNA, the CDR3 is TGCGCCAGCAGCCAACCGGGGGATGAGCAGTTCTTC.

V gene TRBV3-1 combines with J gene TRBJ1-2, with 10 bases fitting TRBD1. This CDR3 is 15 amino acids long. Looked up from germline, CDR1 is LGHDT and CDR2 is YNNKEL (reference sequence). The junction had 1 base not matched to a gene; V was cut back by 3 bases and J by 0 bases. The chain's CDR3 is CASSHGQGANYGYTF. The CDR3 coding sequence is TGTGCCAGCAGCCACGGACAGGGGGCTAACTATGGCTACACCTTC.

This clonotype was recorded a few times. V usage is TRBV13 and J usage is TRBJ1-6; perhaps TRBD1 as D (6 bases). Per germline, CDR1 PRHDT and CDR2 FYEKMQ (reference sequence). Between the trimmed V and J ends, which lost 5 bases and 5 bases, there was a span of 10 bases. This CDR3 is built from 14 residues. The CDR3 spells CASSPNRDNSPLHF. CDR3 bases: TGTGCCAGCAGCCCAAACAGGGATAATTCACCCCTCCACTTT.

This clonotype showed up just a few times. The chain links TRBV7-2 to TRBJ2-7; TRBD2 matches 16 bases. Germline V CDR1 and CDR2: SGHTA, FQGNSA. The CDR3 has 18 residues. V trimming: 5 bases; J trimming: 0 bases; junction bases outside the gene matches: 7. In DNA form, the CDR3 reads TGTGCCAGCAGCCTGGGACTAGCGGGGGGGACCCTCTCCTACGAGCAGTACTTC. Residues: CASSLGLAGGTLSYEQYF.

As regards this clonotype: One end of the junction fails to match germline, which may point to a read error. J is TRBJ2-5 and V is TRBV10-3; 8 nucleotides align to TRBD2. This CDR3 contains 15 residues. The germline V gene encodes CDR1 ENHRY and CDR2 SYGVKD. The CDR3: CAISESGGGKEPQYF. The DNA for the CDR3 is TGTGCCATCAGTGAGAGCGGGGGCGGCAAAGAGCCCCAGTACTTC.

This chain links TRBV10-1 with TRBJ2-1; no clear D gene. The CDR3 length is 14 residues. CDR1 WNHNN and CDR2 SYGVQD come from the germline V gene (reference sequence). Trimming left V 3 bases short and J 3 bases short, with 9 bases between. This CDR3 is CASSDGHGYNEQFF. CDR3 in DNA: TGCGCCAGCAGTGATGGGCACGGCTACAATGAGCAGTTCTTC.

In its sample, this clonotype was seen a few times. V is TRBV29-1 and J is TRBJ2-1; TRBD1 aligns across 7 bases. V was pared by 7 bases and J by 6 bases, with 12 bases of the junction left unmatched. The CDR3 is 14 residues long. Per germline, CDR1 SQVTM and CDR2 ANQGSEA. This chain's CDR3 is CSALAQGIVNEQFF. For the CDR3, the DNA is TGCAGCGCCCTGGCACAGGGGATAGTCAATGAGCAGTTCTTC.

The gene calls are TRBV12-3 or TRBV12-4 and TRBJ2-5, with D possibly TRBD2 on 5 matching bases. The V gene lost 5 bases and the J gene lost 4 bases, with 11 bases spanning the gap. The length of the CDR3 is 13 residues. The CDR3 coding sequence is TGTGCCAGCAGTACGGGGTACCGAGAGACCCAGTACTTC. Translation: CASSTGYRETQYF.

This clonotype showed up just a few times. The rearrangement joins TRBV14 to TRBJ2-5, with D uncertain. CDR3 size: 15 residues. CDR1 is SGHDN, CDR2 FVKESK, per germline. Between the trimmed V and J ends, which lost 1 base and 1 base, there was a span of 10 bases. In nucleotides, the CDR3 is TGTGCCAGCAGCCAAGGTCTGACGGCCCAAGAGACCCAGTACTTC. Amino acid sequence: CASSQGLTAQETQYF. The variable domain in full, with the rest retrieved from reference TRBV14 and TRBJ2-5, is EAGVTQFPSHSVIEKGQTVTLRCDPISGHDNLYWYRRVMGKEIKFLLHFVKESKQDESGMPNNRFLAERTGGTYSTLKVQPAELEDSGVYFCASSQGLTAQETQYFGPGTRLLVL.

J is TRBJ2-5 and V is TRBV7-6, with 10 bases aligning to TRBD1. Germline V gene data show CDR1 as SGHVS and CDR2 as FNYEAQ. The CDR3 totals 16 residues. V lost 4 bases to trimming and J lost 4 bases; unmatched junction nucleotides: 9. This CDR3 reads CASSSSAWTGGETQYF. The CDR3 bases are TGTGCCAGCAGCTCATCTGCCTGGACAGGGGGAGAGACCCAGTACTTC.

The chain uses TRBV7-2 and TRBJ1-1; 10 bases fit TRBD1. The CDR3 length is 16 residues. Germline V gene sequence: CDR1 SGHTA, CDR2 FQGNSA. V was clipped by 2 bases and J by 4 bases; unmatched bases: 7. The CDR3 DNA follows: TGTGCCAGCAGCTTATGGGACAGGGGCTGGGGCACTGAAGCTTTCTTT. As protein: CASSLWDRGWGTEAFF. The whole variable domain, remainder taken from reference TRBV7-2 and TRBJ1-1, is GAGVSQSPSNKVTEKGKDVELRCDPISGHTALYWYRQSLGQGLEFLIYFQGNSAPDKSGLPSDRFSAERTGGSVSTLTIQRTQQEDSAVYLCASSLWDRGWGTEAFFGQGTRLTVV.

The rearrangement joins TRBV10-3 to TRBJ2-3, with 7 bases fitting TRBD2. Germline values: CDR1 ENHRY, CDR2 SYGVKD. The CDR3 sequence is 14 residues long. V was pared by 6 bases and J by 0 bases, with 3 bases of the junction left unmatched. For the CDR3, the DNA is TGTGCCATCAGAAGCGGGGCCAGCACAGATACGCAGTATTTT. Protein product: CAIRSGASTDTQYF.

The chain uses TRBV5-1 and TRBJ1-2; D perhaps matches TRBD1 (6 bases). The germline V and J ends were trimmed by 4 bases and 4 bases, with 17 bases remaining between them. Germline V gene sequence: CDR1 SGHRS, CDR2 YFSETQ. CDR3 length equals 15 residues. The CDR3 here is CASSPTPTGIYGYTF. CDR3 sequence (DNA): TGCGCCAGCAGCCCGACCCCGACAGGCATCTATGGCTACACCTTC.

The V and J genes are TRBV6-4 and TRBJ2-2, with 10 bases identical to TRBD1. The V gene's germline CDR1 is MRHNA and CDR2 SNTAGT. V was pared by 3 bases and J by 4 bases, with 2 bases of the junction left unmatched. There are 15 residues in the CDR3. CDR3 residues: CASSERTGGTGELFF. DNA of the CDR3: TGTGCCAGCAGTGAGAGGACAGGGGGCACCGGGGAGCTGTTTTTT.

The chain couples TRBV9 to TRBJ1-2; 9 bases fit TRBD1. The CDR3 sequence is 17 residues long. The J segment lost 5 bases and the V segment lost 2 bases, leaving 13 bases of the junction unmatched. The germline CDR1 and CDR2 sequences are SGDLS and YYNGEE. CDR3 in amino acids: CASSVGDRDLGSYGYTF. The DNA of the CDR3 is TGTGCCAGCAGCGTTGGGGACAGGGATCTTGGATCGTATGGCTACACCTTC. Using reference TRBV9 and TRBJ1-2 for the parts outside the CDR3, the full variable domain is DSGVTQTPKHLITATGQRVTLRCSPRSGDLSVYWYQQSLDQGLQFLIQYYNGEERAKGNILERFSAQQFPDLHSELNLSSLELGDSALYFCASSVGDRDLGSYGYTFGSGTRLTVV.

This chain uses TRBV11-2 with TRBJ1-1; D ambiguous. The CDR3 is made up of 14 amino acids. From germline, CDR1 is SGHAT and CDR2 FQNNGV. V lost 1 base and J lost 4, with 10 bases in between. The CDR3 loop is CASSLALAGTEAFF. For the CDR3, the DNA is TGTGCCAGCAGCTTAGCTCTGGCGGGCACTGAAGCTTTCTTT.

With regard to this clonotype: At one of its ends the junction is not consistent with the germline gene, which may arise from a read error. The V call is TRBV20-1, the J call TRBJ2-5; TRBD1 might be the D (6 bases). This CDR3 contains 14 residues. Germline V gives CDR1 DFQATT, CDR2 SNEGSKA (reference sequence). The CDR3 DNA sequence: TGCGGTGCATTAACTGGCAGGGGACAAGAGACCCAGTACTTC. This gives the protein CGALTGRGQETQYF.

The chain combines TRBV5-5 with TRBJ2-5; tentative D call: TRBD2 (5 bases). The CDR3 runs to 15 residues. Trimming shortened V by 2 bases and J by 2 bases, and 13 bases separated the two germline ends. CDR1 is SGHKS, CDR2 YYEKEE, per germline (reference sequence). CDR3 sequence reads: CASSFPGRGQETQYF. The CDR3 DNA follows: TGTGCCAGCAGCTTCCCCGGACGAGGGCAAGAGACCCAGTACTTC.

This clonotype was recorded a few times. The chain recombines TRBV2 with TRBJ2-5, with 8 nucleotides matching TRBD2. The germline V gene has CDR1 SNHLY and CDR2 FYNNEI. Trimming cost V 1 base and J 4 bases; bases outside gene matches: 5. The CDR3 covers 15 residues. CDR3 sequence (DNA): TGTGCCAGCAGTGAAGGCGGACTAGCTGGAGAGACCCAGTACTTC. It translates to CASSEGGLAGETQYF.